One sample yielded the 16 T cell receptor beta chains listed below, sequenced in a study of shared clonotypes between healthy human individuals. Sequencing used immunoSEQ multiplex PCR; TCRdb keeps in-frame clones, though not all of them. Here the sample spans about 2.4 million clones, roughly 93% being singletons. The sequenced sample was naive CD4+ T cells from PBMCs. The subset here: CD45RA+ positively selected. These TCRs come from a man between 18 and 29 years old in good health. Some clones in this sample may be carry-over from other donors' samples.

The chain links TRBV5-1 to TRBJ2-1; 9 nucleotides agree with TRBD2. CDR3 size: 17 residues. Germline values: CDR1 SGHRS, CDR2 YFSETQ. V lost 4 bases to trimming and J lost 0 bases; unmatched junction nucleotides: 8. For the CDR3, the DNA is TGCGCCAGCAGCGGATCTTTTAGCGGGAGCTCCTACAATGAGCAGTTCTTC. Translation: CASSGSFSGSSYNEQFF.

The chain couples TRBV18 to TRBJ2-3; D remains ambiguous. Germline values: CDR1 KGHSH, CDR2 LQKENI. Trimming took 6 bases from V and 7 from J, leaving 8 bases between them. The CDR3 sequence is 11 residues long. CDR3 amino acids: CASSDGYTQYF. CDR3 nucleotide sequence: TGTGCCAGCTCGGACGGCTATACGCAGTATTTT.

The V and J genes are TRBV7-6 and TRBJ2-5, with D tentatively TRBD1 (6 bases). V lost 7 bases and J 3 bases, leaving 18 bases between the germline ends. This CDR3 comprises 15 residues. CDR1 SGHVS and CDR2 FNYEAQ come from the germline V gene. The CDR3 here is CASNPTGTLEETQYF. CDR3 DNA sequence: TGTGCCAGCAACCCCACAGGGACGTTGGAAGAGACCCAGTACTTC.

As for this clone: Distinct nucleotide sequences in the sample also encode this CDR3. CDR3 loop: CASSLDSTDTQYF. DNA of the CDR3: TGCGCCAGCAGCCTTGACAGCACAGATACGCAGTATTTT. The chain is built from TRBV5-1 and TRBJ2-3; unclear D gene. The CDR3 is made up of 13 amino acids. V lost 4 bases, J lost 0 bases, and 6 bases lay in between. Germline V gene sequence: CDR1 SGHRS, CDR2 YFSETQ.

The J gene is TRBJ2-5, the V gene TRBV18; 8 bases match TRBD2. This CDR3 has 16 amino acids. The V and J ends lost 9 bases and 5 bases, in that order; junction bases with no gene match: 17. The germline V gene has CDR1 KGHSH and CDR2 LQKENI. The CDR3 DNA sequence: TGTGCCAGTTCGGGACTAGTAGTCGGCTCGGGGGAGACCCAGTACTTC. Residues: CASSGLVVGSGETQYF.

In DNA form, the CDR3 reads TGTGCCAGCAGCCAAGGAAGGAACACTGAAGCTTTCTTT. It is translated as CASSQGRNTEAFF. V gene TRBV5-8 combines with J gene TRBJ1-1, with D unresolved. V lost 4 bases and J 1 base, leaving 8 bases between the germline ends. Germline assignment: CDR1 SGHTS and CDR2 YDEGEE. This CDR3 is 13 amino acids long. The whole variable domain, remainder taken from reference TRBV5-8 and TRBJ1-1, is EAGVTQSPTHLIKTRGQQATLRCSPISGHTSVYWYQQALGLGLQFLLWYDEGEERNRGNFPPRFSGRQFPNYSSELNVNALELEDSALYLCASSQGRNTEAFFGQGTRLTVV.

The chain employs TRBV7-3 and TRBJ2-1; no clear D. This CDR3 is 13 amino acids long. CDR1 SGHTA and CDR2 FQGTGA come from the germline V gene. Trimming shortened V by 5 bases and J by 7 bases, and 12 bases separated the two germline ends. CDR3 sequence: CASSPPSLNEQFF. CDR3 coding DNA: TGTGCCAGCAGCCCCCCCAGTCTTAATGAGCAGTTCTTC.

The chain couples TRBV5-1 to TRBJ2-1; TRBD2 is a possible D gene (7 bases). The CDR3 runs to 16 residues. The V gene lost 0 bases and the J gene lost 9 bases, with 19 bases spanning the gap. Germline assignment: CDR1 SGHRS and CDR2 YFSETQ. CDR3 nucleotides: TGCGCCAGCAGCTTGGCTCCCCCCATGGGAGGGGGTGAGCAGTTCTTC. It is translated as CASSLAPPMGGGEQFF.

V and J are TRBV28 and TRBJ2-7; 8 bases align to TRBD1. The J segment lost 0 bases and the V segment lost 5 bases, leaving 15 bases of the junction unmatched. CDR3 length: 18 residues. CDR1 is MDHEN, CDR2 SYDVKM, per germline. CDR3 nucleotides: TGTGCCAGCAGTCATGGGACAGGATTAGGCCTTTCCTCCTACGAGCAGTACTTC. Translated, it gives CASSHGTGLGLSSYEQYF.

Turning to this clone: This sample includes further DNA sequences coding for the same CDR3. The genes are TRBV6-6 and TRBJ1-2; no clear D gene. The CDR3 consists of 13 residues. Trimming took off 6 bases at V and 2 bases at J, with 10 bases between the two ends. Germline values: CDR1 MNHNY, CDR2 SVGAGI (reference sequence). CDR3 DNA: TGTGCCAGCAGCCCACAAGGGAACTATGGCTACACCTTC. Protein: CASSPQGNYGYTF.

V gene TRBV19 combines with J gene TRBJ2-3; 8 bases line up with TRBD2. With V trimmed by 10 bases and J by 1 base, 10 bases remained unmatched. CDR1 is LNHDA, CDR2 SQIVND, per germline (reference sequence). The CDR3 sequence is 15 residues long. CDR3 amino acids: CATHRGGIGTDTQYF. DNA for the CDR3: TGTGCCACCCATCGGGGGGGCATCGGCACAGATACGCAGTATTTT.

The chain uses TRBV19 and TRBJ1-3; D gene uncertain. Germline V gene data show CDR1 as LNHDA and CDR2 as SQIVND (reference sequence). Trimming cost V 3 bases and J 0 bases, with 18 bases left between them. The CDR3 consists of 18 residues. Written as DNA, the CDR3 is TGTGCCAGTAGTATGGCACAGCGGAGGCAGGCCTCTGGAAACACCATATATTTT. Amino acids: CASSMAQRRQASGNTIYF.

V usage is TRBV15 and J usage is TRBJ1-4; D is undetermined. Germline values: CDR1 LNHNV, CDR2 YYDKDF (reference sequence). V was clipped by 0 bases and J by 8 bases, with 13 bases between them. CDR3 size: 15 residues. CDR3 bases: TGTGCCACCAGCAGAGAGTTGAGGGCAGGCGAAAAACTGTTTTTT. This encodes CATSRELRAGEKLFF.

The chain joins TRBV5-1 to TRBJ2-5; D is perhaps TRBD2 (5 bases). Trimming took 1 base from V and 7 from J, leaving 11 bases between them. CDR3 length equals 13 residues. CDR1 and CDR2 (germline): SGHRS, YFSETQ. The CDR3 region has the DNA TGCGCCAGCAGCTTGTGGGGAGAGGGGACCCAGTACTTC. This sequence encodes CASSLWGEGTQYF.

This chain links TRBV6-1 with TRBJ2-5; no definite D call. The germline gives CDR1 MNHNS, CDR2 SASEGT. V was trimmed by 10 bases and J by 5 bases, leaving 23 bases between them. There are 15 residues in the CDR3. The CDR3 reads CATRPQGVTLETQYF. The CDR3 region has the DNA TGTGCCACCCGACCCCAAGGAGTTACCCTTGAGACCCAGTACTTC.

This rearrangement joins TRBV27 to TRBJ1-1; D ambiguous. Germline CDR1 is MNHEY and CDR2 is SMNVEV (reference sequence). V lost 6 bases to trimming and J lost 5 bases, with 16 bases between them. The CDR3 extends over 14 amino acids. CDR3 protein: CASSPIRHSTEAFF. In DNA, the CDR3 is TGTGCCAGCAGCCCCATTAGGCATTCGACTGAAGCTTTCTTT.